The 19 T cell receptor beta chains below come from one sample, sequenced in a study of Tregs in tolerant kidney transplant recipients. Measured with immunoSEQ multiplex PCR; TCRdb has only the in-frame clones, and not every one. Among approximately 69,000 clones, approximately 91% were seen once, and the ten largest hold approximately 0.4%. The input for sequencing was CD4+ T cells from blood, taken before the transplant. Source of these receptors: a human donor who received a combined kidney and bone marrow transplant.

The chain carries TRBV6-5 and TRBJ2-7; TRBD2 matches at 7 bases. V lost 5 bases to trimming and J lost 4 bases; unmatched junction nucleotides: 8. Germline values: CDR1 MNHEY, CDR2 SVGAGI. CDR3 size: 14 residues. CDR3 nucleotide sequence: TGTGCCAGCAGTCCTTCGTCGCGGGAGTACGAGCAGTACTTC. Its protein product is CASSPSSREYEQYF.

The rearrangement uses TRBV4-2 and TRBJ2-1, with D tentatively TRBD2 (7 bases). The CDR3 runs 16 residues. Germline CDR1 is LGHNA and CDR2 is YNFKEQ. Trimming removed 2 bases from V and 7 bases from J, with 18 bases in between. CDR3 region: CASSQPPSGGGNEQFF. DNA for the CDR3: TGTGCCAGCAGCCAACCTCCTAGCGGAGGGGGTAATGAGCAGTTCTTC.

This chain joins TRBV7-8 and TRBJ2-2; D gene ambiguous. Looked up from germline, CDR1 is SGHVS and CDR2 is FQNEAQ. V was shortened by 5 bases and J by 4 bases, with 17 bases between the two germline ends. This CDR3 spans 16 amino acids. The CDR3 DNA reads TGTGCCAGCAGCCTAAGGAGAGAGGTTAGCACCGGGGAGCTGTTTTTT. It translates to CASSLRREVSTGELFF.

The chain combines TRBV7-9 with TRBJ1-2, with no clear D. V lost 1 base and J lost 4, with 7 bases in between. Germline V gene lookup returns CDR1 SEHNR and CDR2 FQNEAQ (reference sequence). This CDR3 has 13 residues. CDR3 sequence (DNA): TGTGCCAGCAGCTTAGAAGGCGGCTATGGCTACACCTTC. Protein product: CASSLEGGYGYTF.

The V gene is TRBV5-1, the J gene TRBJ2-7; the D is unclear. CDR1 and CDR2 from the germline V gene are SGHRS and YFSETQ. This CDR3 region has 15 residues. Between the trimmed V and J ends, which lost 1 base and 2 bases, there was a span of 13 bases. The CDR3: CASSLRHPEPYEQYF. Here the CDR3 DNA reads TGCGCCAGCAGCTTGAGACACCCTGAACCCTACGAGCAGTACTTC.

A few counts support this clone. The chain uses TRBV5-1 and TRBJ2-7; 7 nucleotides agree with TRBD1. This CDR3 contains 14 residues. V shed 6 bases, J shed 3 bases, and the junction held 9 bases outside the gene matches. Per the germline V gene, CDR1 is SGHRS and CDR2 is YFSETQ. CDR3 in DNA: TGCGCCAGCACTTCGGGACAGCCACTCTACGAGCAGTACTTC. Protein product: CASTSGQPLYEQYF.

The chain combines TRBV28 with TRBJ1-2, with D maybe TRBD1 (5 bases). V shed 8 bases and J shed 0 bases, with 10 bases lying between them. Germline loops: CDR1 MDHEN, CDR2 SYDVKM. The CDR3 has 13 residues. CDR3 bases: TGTGCCAGCCAGGGACTCACTAACTATGGCTACACCTTC. Residues: CASQGLTNYGYTF.

J is TRBJ2-1 and V is TRBV7-8; 7 bases agree with TRBD2. This CDR3 is built from 13 residues. V dropped 0 bases and J dropped 10; count of bases not matched to a gene: 3. Germline loops: CDR1 SGHVS, CDR2 FQNEAQ. CDR3 DNA sequence: TGTGCCAGCAGCTTAGCCCCGGGAGGCGAGCAGTTCTTC. This sequence encodes CASSLAPGGEQFF.

The DNA of the CDR3 is TGTGCCAGTAGGACATCTGGGACAGGGAATGAAAAACTGTTTTTT. Its protein is CASRTSGTGNEKLFF. V is TRBV19 and J is TRBJ1-4; the match to TRBD1 covers 9 bases. There are 15 residues in the CDR3. V lost 6 bases to trimming and J lost 5 bases; unmatched junction nucleotides: 7. The germline gives CDR1 LNHDA, CDR2 SQIVND (reference sequence).

Comment on this clone: An end of the junction differs from the germline gene, which may be a read error. The chain carries TRBV28 and TRBJ1-4, with D unclear. This CDR3 has 17 amino acids. Germline V CDR1 and CDR2: MDHEN, SYDVKM. The CDR3 protein is CASSLRGGGPPKEKLFF. For the CDR3, the DNA is TGTGCCAGCAGTTTACGGGGTGGAGGACCGCCTAAGGAAAAACTGTTTTTT. The full variable domain, completed using reference TRBV28 and TRBJ1-4, is DVKVTQSSRYLVKRTGEKVFLECVQDMDHENMFWYRQDPGLGLRLIYFSYDVKMKEKGDIPEGYSVSREKKERFSLILESASTNQTSMYLCASSLRGGGPPKEKLFFGSGTQLSVL.

The chain uses TRBV14 and TRBJ2-2; D not certain. CDR1 is SGHDN and CDR2 is FVKESK in the germline V gene. V lost 4 bases to trimming and J lost 2 bases, with 14 bases between them. The length of the CDR3 is 16 residues. The CDR3 region has the DNA TGTGCCAGCAGCCCAGTAGGTCAGGTTAACACCGGGGAGCTGTTTTTT. Its protein is CASSPVGQVNTGELFF.

This clone was recorded a few times. The chain employs TRBV28 and TRBJ2-7, with 8 bases fitting TRBD2. Losses at the gene ends were 10 bases for V and 4 bases for J; bases not matched to a gene: 6. CDR3 length equals 12 residues. Per germline, CDR1 MDHEN and CDR2 SYDVKM. This CDR3 is CATLAGPYEQYF. The CDR3 bases are TGTGCCACCTTAGCGGGACCATACGAGCAGTACTTC.

This sequence joins TRBV19 and TRBJ2-3; D possibly corresponds to TRBD2 (5 bases). In germline, CDR1 is LNHDA, CDR2 SQIVND (reference sequence). This CDR3 is 15 amino acids long. Trimming left V 7 bases short and J 0 bases short, with 14 bases between. The CDR3 bases are TGTGCCAGTAAAGACTATAAGTTCAGCACAGATACGCAGTATTTT. It specifies CASKDYKFSTDTQYF.

This chain connects TRBV11-2 to TRBJ2-3; 8 bases align to TRBD2. Germline values: CDR1 SGHAT, CDR2 FQNNGV. V lost 5 bases, J lost 6 bases, and 4 bases stayed unmatched. This CDR3 region has 13 residues. CDR3: CASSLGLADTQYF. CDR3 nucleotide sequence: TGTGCCAGCAGCCTAGGACTAGCCGATACGCAGTATTTT.

The rearrangement joins TRBV18 to TRBJ1-1; D is undetermined. With 1 base removed from V and 3 bases from J, the gap between germline ends came to 12 bases. Germline CDR1 and CDR2: KGHSH and LQKENI. The CDR3 consists of 15 residues. The CDR3 loop is CASSPLEGSYTEAFF. DNA of the CDR3: TGTGCCAGCTCACCACTGGAGGGCTCGTACACTGAAGCTTTCTTT.

The rearrangement links TRBV28 to TRBJ1-2; perhaps TRBD1 as D (5 bases). Trimming cost V 8 bases and J 0 bases, with 16 bases left between them. The germline V gene has CDR1 MDHEN and CDR2 SYDVKM. The CDR3 covers 15 residues. The CDR3 spells CASLSRAYSNYGYTF. DNA for the CDR3: TGTGCCAGCCTTAGCAGGGCCTATTCTAACTATGGCTACACCTTC.

V gene TRBV6-4 combines with J gene TRBJ2-1, with TRBD2 matching 11 bases. CDR1 is MRHNA and CDR2 is SNTAGT in the germline V gene. The CDR3 sequence is 15 residues long. J lost 4 bases, V lost 8 bases, and 7 bases had no gene match. CDR3 protein: CASSVAGGPYNEQFF. For the CDR3, the DNA is TGTGCCAGCTCCGTAGCGGGAGGGCCGTACAATGAGCAGTTCTTC.

The chain carries TRBV7-8 and TRBJ2-5; 9 bases match TRBD2. The CDR3 extends over 17 amino acids. Trimming took 0 bases from V and 1 from J; bases not matched to a gene: 6. In germline, CDR1 is SGHVS, CDR2 FQNEAQ. Here the CDR3 reads CASSLAVSSGIQETQYF. In nucleotides, the CDR3 is TGTGCCAGCAGCTTAGCAGTGTCTAGCGGGATCCAAGAGACCCAGTACTTC.

The V and J genes are TRBV15 and TRBJ2-3; D perhaps matches TRBD2 (5 bases). Germline V gene sequence: CDR1 LNHNV, CDR2 YYDKDF (reference sequence). CDR3 length equals 16 residues. V was cut by 0 bases and J by 6 bases, with 16 bases left in between. CDR3 DNA: TGTGCCACCAGCAGAGACGGTTACGAGGGCGGGGATACGCAGTATTTT. Protein sequence: CATSRDGYEGGDTQYF.